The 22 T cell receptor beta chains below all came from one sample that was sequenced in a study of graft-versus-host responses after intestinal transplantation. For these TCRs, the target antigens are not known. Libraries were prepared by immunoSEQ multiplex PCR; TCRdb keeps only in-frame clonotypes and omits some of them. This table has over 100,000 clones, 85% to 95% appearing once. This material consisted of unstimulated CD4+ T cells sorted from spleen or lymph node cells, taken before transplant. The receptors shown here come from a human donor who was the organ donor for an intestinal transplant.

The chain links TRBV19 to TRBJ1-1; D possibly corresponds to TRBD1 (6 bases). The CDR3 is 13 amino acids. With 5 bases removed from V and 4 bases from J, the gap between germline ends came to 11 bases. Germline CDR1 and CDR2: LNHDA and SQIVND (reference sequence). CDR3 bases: TGTGCCAGTAGTCCGCAGGGGAGCACTGAAGCTTTCTTT. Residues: CASSPQGSTEAFF.

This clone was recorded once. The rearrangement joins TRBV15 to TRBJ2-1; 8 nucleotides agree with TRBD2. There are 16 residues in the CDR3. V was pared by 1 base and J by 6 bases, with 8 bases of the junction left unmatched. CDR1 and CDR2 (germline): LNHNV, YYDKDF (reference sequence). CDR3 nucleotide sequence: TGTGCCACCAGCAGAGGAGGAGGACTAGCTCGCAATGAGCAGTTCTTC. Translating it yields CATSRGGGLARNEQFF.

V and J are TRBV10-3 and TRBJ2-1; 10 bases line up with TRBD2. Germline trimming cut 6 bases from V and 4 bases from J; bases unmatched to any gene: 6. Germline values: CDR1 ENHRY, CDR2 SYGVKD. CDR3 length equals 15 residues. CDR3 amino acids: CAISPTSGNYNEQFF. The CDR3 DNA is TGTGCCATCAGCCCTACTAGCGGGAATTACAATGAGCAGTTCTTC.

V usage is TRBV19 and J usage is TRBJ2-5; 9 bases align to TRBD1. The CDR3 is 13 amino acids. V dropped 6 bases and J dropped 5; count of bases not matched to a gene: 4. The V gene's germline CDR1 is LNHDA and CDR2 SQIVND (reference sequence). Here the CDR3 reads CASSQQGAETQYF. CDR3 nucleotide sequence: TGTGCCAGTAGCCAACAGGGGGCTGAGACCCAGTACTTC.

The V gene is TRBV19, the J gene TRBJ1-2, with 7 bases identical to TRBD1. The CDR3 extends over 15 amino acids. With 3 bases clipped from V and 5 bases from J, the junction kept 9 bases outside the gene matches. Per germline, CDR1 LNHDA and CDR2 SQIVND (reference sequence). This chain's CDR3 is CASSIQAGGSYGYTF. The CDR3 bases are TGTGCCAGTAGTATTCAGGCAGGGGGATCGTATGGCTACACCTTC.

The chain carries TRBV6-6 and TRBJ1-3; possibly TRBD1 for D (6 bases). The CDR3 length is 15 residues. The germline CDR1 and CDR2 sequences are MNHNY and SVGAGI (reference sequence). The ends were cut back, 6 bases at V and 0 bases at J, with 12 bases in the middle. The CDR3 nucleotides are TGTGCCAGCAGCCAGGGGACCGTCTCTGGAAACACCATATATTTT. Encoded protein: CASSQGTVSGNTIYF.

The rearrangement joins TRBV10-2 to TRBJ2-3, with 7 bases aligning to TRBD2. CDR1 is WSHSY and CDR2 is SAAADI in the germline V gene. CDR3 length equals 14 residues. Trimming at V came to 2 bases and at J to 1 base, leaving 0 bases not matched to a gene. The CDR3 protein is CASSETSGTDTQYF. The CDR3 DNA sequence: TGCGCCAGCAGTGAGACTAGCGGCACAGATACGCAGTATTTT.

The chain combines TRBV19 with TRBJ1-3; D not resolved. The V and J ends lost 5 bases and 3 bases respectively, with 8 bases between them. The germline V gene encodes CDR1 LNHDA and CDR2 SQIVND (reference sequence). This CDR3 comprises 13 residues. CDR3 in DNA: TGTGCCAGTAGTTGGGCCGTTGGAAACACCATATATTTT. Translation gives CASSWAVGNTIYF.

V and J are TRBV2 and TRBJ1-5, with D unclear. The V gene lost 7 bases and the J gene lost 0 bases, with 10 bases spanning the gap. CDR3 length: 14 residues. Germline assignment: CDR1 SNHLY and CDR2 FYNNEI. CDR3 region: CASNFGYSNQPQHF. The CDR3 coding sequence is TGTGCCAGCAACTTTGGATATAGCAATCAGCCCCAGCATTTT.

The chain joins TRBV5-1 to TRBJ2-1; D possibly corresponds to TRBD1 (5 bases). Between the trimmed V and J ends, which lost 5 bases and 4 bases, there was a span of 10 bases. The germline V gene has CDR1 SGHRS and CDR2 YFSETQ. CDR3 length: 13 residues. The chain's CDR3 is CASSPTAYNEQFF. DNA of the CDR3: TGCGCCAGCAGTCCGACAGCGTACAATGAGCAGTTCTTC.

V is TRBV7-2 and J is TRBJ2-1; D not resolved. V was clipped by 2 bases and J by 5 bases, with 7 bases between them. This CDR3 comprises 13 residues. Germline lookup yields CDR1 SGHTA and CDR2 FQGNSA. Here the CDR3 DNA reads TGTGCCAGCAGCTTACGGCGCAACAATGAGCAGTTCTTC. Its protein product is CASSLRRNNEQFF.

DNA of the CDR3: TGTGCCAGCAGCGTCGAGCCGGGTCAGCCCCAGCATTTT. Residues: CASSVEPGQPQHF. The chain uses TRBV9 and TRBJ1-5; D call uncertain. Germline CDR1 and CDR2: SGDLS and YYNGEE. The CDR3 sequence is 13 residues long. V was clipped by 2 bases and J by 6 bases, with 9 bases between them.

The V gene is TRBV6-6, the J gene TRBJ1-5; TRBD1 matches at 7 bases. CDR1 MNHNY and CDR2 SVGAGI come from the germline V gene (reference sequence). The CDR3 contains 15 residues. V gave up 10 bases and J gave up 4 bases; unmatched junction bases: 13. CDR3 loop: CATRLEGTENQPQHF. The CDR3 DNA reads TGTGCCACGAGGTTAGAAGGGACAGAAAATCAGCCCCAGCATTTT.

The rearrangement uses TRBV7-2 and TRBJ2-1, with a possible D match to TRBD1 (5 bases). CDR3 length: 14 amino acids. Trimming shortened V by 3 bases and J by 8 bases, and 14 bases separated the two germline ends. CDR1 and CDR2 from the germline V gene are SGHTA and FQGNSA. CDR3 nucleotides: TGTGCCAGCAGCTTGTCTCCAGGGTTTCATGAGCAGTTCTTC. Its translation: CASSLSPGFHEQFF.

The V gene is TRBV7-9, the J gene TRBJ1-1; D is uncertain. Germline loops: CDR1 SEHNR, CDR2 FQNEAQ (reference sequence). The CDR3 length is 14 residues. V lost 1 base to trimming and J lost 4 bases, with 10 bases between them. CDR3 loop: CASSLGGLGTEAFF. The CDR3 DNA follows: TGTGCCAGCAGCTTAGGAGGGCTAGGCACTGAAGCTTTCTTT. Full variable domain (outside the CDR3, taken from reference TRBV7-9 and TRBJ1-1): DTGVSQNPRHKITKRGQNVTFRCDPISEHNRLYWYRQTLGQGPEFLTYFQNEAQLEKSRLLSDRFSAERPKGSFSTLEIQRTEQGDSAMYLCASSLGGLGTEAFFGQGTRLTVV.

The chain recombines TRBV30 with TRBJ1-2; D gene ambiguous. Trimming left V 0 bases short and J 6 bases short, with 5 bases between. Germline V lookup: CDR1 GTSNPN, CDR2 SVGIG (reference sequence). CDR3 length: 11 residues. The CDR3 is CAWSVGNGYTF. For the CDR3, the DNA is TGTGCCTGGAGTGTAGGGAATGGCTACACCTTC.

CDR3 loop: CASSLAGLAEIRSGELFF. As DNA, the CDR3 is TGCGCCAGCAGCTTGGCGGGACTAGCGGAGATAAGGTCCGGGGAGCTGTTTTTT. The V gene is TRBV5-1, the J gene TRBJ2-2; 11 positions match TRBD2. After removal of 0 bases from V and 6 bases from J, the junction contained 10 bases not matched to a gene. The CDR3 runs to 18 residues. CDR1 SGHRS and CDR2 YFSETQ come from the germline V gene.

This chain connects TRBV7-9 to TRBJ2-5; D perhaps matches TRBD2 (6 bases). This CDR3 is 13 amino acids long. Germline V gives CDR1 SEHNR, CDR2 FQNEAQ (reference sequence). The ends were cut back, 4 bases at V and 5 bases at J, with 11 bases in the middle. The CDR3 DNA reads TGTGCCAGCAGCTGGAGGGATAGGGAGACCCAGTACTTC. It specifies CASSWRDRETQYF.

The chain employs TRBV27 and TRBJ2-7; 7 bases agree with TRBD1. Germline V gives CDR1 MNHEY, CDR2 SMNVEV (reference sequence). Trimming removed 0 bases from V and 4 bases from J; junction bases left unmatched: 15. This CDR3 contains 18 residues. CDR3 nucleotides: TGTGCCAGCAGTTTATCGACCCTGGACAGGAAGGGGGCTTACGAGCAGTACTTC. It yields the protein CASSLSTLDRKGAYEQYF.

Here the CDR3 DNA reads TGTGCCACCACCGCTCGGACCTATAGCAATCAGCCCCAGCATTTT. Translation gives CATTARTYSNQPQHF. The chain uses TRBV28 and TRBJ1-5; D not resolved. This CDR3 spans 15 amino acids. Trimming removed 10 bases from V and 0 bases from J, with 16 bases in between. Germline V gene sequence: CDR1 MDHEN, CDR2 SYDVKM.

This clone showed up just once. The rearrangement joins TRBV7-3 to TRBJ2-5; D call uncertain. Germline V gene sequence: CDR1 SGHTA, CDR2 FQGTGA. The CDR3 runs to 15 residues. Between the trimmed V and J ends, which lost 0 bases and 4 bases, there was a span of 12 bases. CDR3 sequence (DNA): TGTGCCAGCAGCTTAACGGGCACCCCCGGAGAGACCCAGTACTTC. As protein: CASSLTGTPGETQYF.

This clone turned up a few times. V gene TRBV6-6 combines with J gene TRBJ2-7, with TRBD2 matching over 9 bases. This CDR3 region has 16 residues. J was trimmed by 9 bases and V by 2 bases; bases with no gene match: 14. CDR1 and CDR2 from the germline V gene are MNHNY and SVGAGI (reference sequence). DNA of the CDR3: TGTGCCAGCAGTTACGGCCTGGGAGTAGCGGGAGTTGGGCAGTACTTC. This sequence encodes CASSYGLGVAGVGQYF.